These 23 T cell receptor beta chains originate from one sample sequenced in a study of T cells in Graves' hyperthyroidism and ophthalmopathy. Amplification of TCR beta CDR3 regions used RNA as the template. First-round RT-PCR of the TCR CDR3 relied on the HTBI primer set. TCRdb used MiXCR to reprocess the multiplex PCR reads, holding one entry per CDR3 protein. This sample has more than 500,000 distinct CDR3 sequences, with about 16% found just once. The sample was blood. These receptors all stem from a woman in her twenties or thirties with Graves' ophthalmopathy.

In this sample, this clonotype turned up a few times. The V gene is TRBV20-1, the J gene TRBJ1-2, with D maybe TRBD1 (5 bases). The CDR3 has 11 amino acids. Looked up from germline, CDR1 is DFQATT and CDR2 is SNEGSKA (reference sequence). V lost 6 bases and J lost 8, with 13 bases in between. The CDR3 nucleotides read TGCAGTGCCCAACCGGGGGACGGCTACACCTTC. Its translation is CSAQPGDGYTF.

This clonotype occurred many times. The chain couples TRBV18 to TRBJ1-4, with a tentative D call TRBD1 (6 bases). The CDR3 has 14 residues. V was pared by 3 bases and J by 5 bases, with 10 bases between. Per the germline V gene, CDR1 is KGHSH and CDR2 is LQKENI. The CDR3: CASSPGASNEKLFF. DNA for the CDR3: TGTGCCAGCTCACCGGGGGCGTCGAATGAAAAACTGTTTTTT.

There are many counts of this clonotype. This chain links TRBV30 with TRBJ2-1; TRBD2 matches 8 bases. This CDR3 has 14 residues. CDR1 and CDR2 (germline): GTSNPN, SVGIG (reference sequence). Germline trimming cut 3 bases from V and 5 bases from J; bases unmatched to any gene: 6. The CDR3 is CAWSLGLAHNEQFF. In nucleotides, the CDR3 is TGTGCCTGGAGCCTAGGACTAGCCCACAATGAGCAGTTCTTC.

About this clonotype itself: It is likely a read error, because the conserved phenylalanine at the end of the CDR3 is missing. The rearrangement uses TRBV7-2 and TRBJ2-5, with TRBD2 matching over 14 bases. J was trimmed by 2 bases and V by 2 bases; bases with no gene match: 1. Germline CDR1 is SGHTA and CDR2 is FQGNSA. The CDR3 extends over 16 amino acids. The CDR3 reads CASSLRLAGGQETQYL. DNA for the CDR3: TGTGCCAGCAGCTTACGACTAGCGGGAGGGCAAGAGACCCAGTACCTC.

This clonotype was counted at least ten times. CDR3 region: CASSSGLAGPPTDTQYF. CDR3 bases: TGTGCCAGCAGCTCGGGACTAGCGGGACCCCCCACAGATACGCAGTATTTT. The genes are TRBV7-8 and TRBJ2-3; 13 bases map to TRBD2. The germline V gene has CDR1 SGHVS and CDR2 FQNEAQ. With 4 bases clipped from V and 2 bases from J, the junction kept 6 bases outside the gene matches. The CDR3 totals 17 residues. Using reference TRBV7-8 and TRBJ2-3 for the parts outside the CDR3, the full variable domain is GAGVSQSPRYKVAKRGQDVALRCDPISGHVSLFWYQQALGQGPEFLTYFQNEAQLDKSGLPSDRFFAERPEGSVSTLKIQRTQQEDSAVYLCASSSGLAGPPTDTQYFGPGTRLTVL.

This clonotype was detected many times. The chain joins TRBV28 to TRBJ2-7; the D call may be TRBD1 or TRBD2 (5 bases each). V lost 8 bases to trimming and J lost 0 bases, with 14 bases between them. Per the germline V gene, CDR1 is MDHEN and CDR2 is SYDVKM. The CDR3 length is 14 residues. CDR3 coding DNA: TGTGCCAGCCTCCCGTCGGGGCGCTCCTACGAGCAGTACTTC. Protein: CASLPSGRSYEQYF.

This clonotype has more than one count but fewer than ten. The chain employs TRBV27 and TRBJ2-2; 7 bases line up with TRBD2. The V gene end was trimmed by 1 base and the J gene end by 0 bases; junction bases not matched to a gene: 5. In germline, CDR1 is MNHEY, CDR2 SMNVEV (reference sequence). CDR3 length: 17 amino acids. This chain's CDR3 is CASSLFSSGANTGELFF. The CDR3 coding sequence is TGTGCCAGCAGTTTATTTTCTAGCGGTGCGAACACCGGGGAGCTGTTTTTT.

This rearrangement joins TRBV6-1 to TRBJ1-2; D is undetermined. The germline V gene encodes CDR1 MNHNS and CDR2 SASEGT. Between the trimmed V and J ends, which lost 4 bases and 1 base, there was a span of 10 bases. The CDR3 is 14 residues long. The CDR3 region has the DNA TGTGCCAGCAGTGTCGGGCCACGTAACTATGGCTACACCTTC. The encoded protein is CASSVGPRNYGYTF.

The table lists this clonotype with a few counts. V is TRBV28 and J is TRBJ2-5; D uncertain. This CDR3 is built from 12 residues. Germline CDR1 MDHEN, CDR2 SYDVKM. Between the trimmed V and J ends, which lost 4 bases and 7 bases, there was a span of 10 bases. The DNA of the CDR3 is TGTGCCAGCAGTTCCTCCCCCTGGACCCAGTACTTC. This gives the protein CASSSSPWTQYF.

This clonotype was counted many times. This chain uses TRBV28 with TRBJ2-1, with a possible D match to TRBD1 (6 bases). Germline V CDR1 and CDR2: MDHEN, SYDVKM. V was shortened by 3 bases and J by 6 bases, with 12 bases between the two germline ends. The CDR3 is made up of 14 amino acids. CDR3 amino acids: CASSFPHRANEQFF. For the CDR3, the DNA is TGTGCCAGCAGTTTCCCCCACAGGGCCAATGAGCAGTTCTTC.

This clonotype was counted ten times or more. J is TRBJ2-1 and V is TRBV7-2; D possibly corresponds to TRBD2 (6 bases). The CDR3 runs 15 residues. V was cut by 5 bases and J by 8 bases, with 19 bases left in between. Germline V lookup: CDR1 SGHTA, CDR2 FQGNSA. CDR3 region: CASSRPGLPSHEQFF. Here the CDR3 DNA reads TGTGCCAGCAGCCGTCCGGGACTCCCCAGTCATGAGCAGTTCTTC. Combining the CDR3 with reference TRBV7-2 and TRBJ2-1 gives the whole variable domain GAGVSQSPSNKVTEKGKDVELRCDPISGHTALYWYRQSLGQGLEFLIYFQGNSAPDKSGLPSDRFSAERTGGSVSTLTIQRTQQEDSAVYLCASSRPGLPSHEQFFGPGTRLTVL.

The J gene is TRBJ2-5, the V gene TRBV10-3; 9 bases fit TRBD2. This CDR3 spans 15 amino acids. V gave up 4 bases and J gave up 0 bases; unmatched junction bases: 3. Germline V CDR1 and CDR2: ENHRY, SYGVKD. Written as DNA, the CDR3 is TGTGCCATCAGTGGCAGCGGGAGGAACCAAGAGACCCAGTACTTC. It specifies CAISGSGRNQETQYF.

This clonotype was picked up many times. V and J are TRBV5-4 and TRBJ2-1; 8 bases are a match to TRBD2. V shed 0 bases, J shed 6 bases, and the junction held 11 bases outside the gene matches. The CDR3 consists of 17 residues. Germline assignment: CDR1 SGHNT and CDR2 YYREEE (reference sequence). The CDR3 here is CASSLGPGRGNSNEQFF. The DNA for the CDR3 is TGTGCCAGCAGCTTGGGTCCCGGGAGGGGAAACAGCAATGAGCAGTTCTTC.

This chain connects TRBV4-1 to TRBJ2-1, with 8 bases matching TRBD1. Germline lookup yields CDR1 MGHRA and CDR2 YSYEKL. This CDR3 has 13 residues. The J segment lost 6 bases and the V segment lost 3 bases, leaving 1 base of the junction unmatched. CDR3 region: CASSQDRANEQFF. The CDR3 coding sequence is TGCGCCAGCAGCCAGGACAGGGCCAATGAGCAGTTCTTC.

The chain joins TRBV5-5 to TRBJ2-2, with D perhaps TRBD1 (6 bases). The CDR3 sequence is 15 residues long. Germline CDR1 is SGHKS and CDR2 is YYEKEE (reference sequence). V lost 4 bases and J lost 0, with 10 bases in between. The CDR3 bases are TGTGCCAGCAGCAGAGGGACAACGAACACCGGGGAGCTGTTTTTT. It is translated as CASSRGTTNTGELFF.

This clonotype was counted only a few times. V usage is TRBV20-1 and J usage is TRBJ2-1; D is unresolved. The CDR3 contains 18 residues. V was cut by 7 bases and J by 0 bases, with 25 bases left in between. Germline lookup yields CDR1 DFQATT and CDR2 SNEGSKA (reference sequence). DNA of the CDR3: TGCAGTGGTCGAATTTGGTCTCGGCGGCAGAGCTCCTACAATGAGCAGTTCTTC. Its translation is CSGRIWSRRQSSYNEQFF.

This clonotype was recorded at least ten times. The V and J genes are TRBV5-8 and TRBJ2-5; D unclear. The length of the CDR3 is 16 residues. Per the germline V gene, CDR1 is SGHTS and CDR2 is YDEGEE. Trimming removed 3 bases from V and 5 bases from J, with 20 bases in between. In DNA form, the CDR3 reads TGTGCCAGCAGCTCGAGGCTCTCCCCGACCGAGGAGACCCAGTACTTC. This encodes CASSSRLSPTEETQYF.

This clonotype was picked up many times. The chain has TRBV12-3 or TRBV12-4 and TRBJ2-7; 9 nucleotides agree with TRBD1. The CDR3 length is 16 residues. J was trimmed by 8 bases and V by 3 bases; bases with no gene match: 14. For the CDR3, the DNA is TGTGCCAGCAGTTTCACAATTCCGGGACAGGGAGGGAAGCAGTACTTC. This sequence encodes CASSFTIPGQGGKQYF.

This clonotype was seen a few times. The rearrangement joins TRBV4-1 to TRBJ2-2; 11 bases are shared with TRBD2. Germline loops: CDR1 MGHRA, CDR2 YSYEKL. The length of the CDR3 is 16 residues. The junction had 4 bases not matched to a gene; V was cut back by 5 bases and J by 2 bases. CDR3 bases: TGCGCCAGCAGCGTCCTAGCGGGAGGCAACACCGGGGAGCTGTTTTTT. This gives the protein CASSVLAGGNTGELFF.

This clonotype showed up many times. V and J are TRBV19 and TRBJ1-4; 7 bases are shared with TRBD1. This CDR3 is 14 amino acids long. Trimming took 5 bases from V and 4 from J; bases not matched to a gene: 4. Germline V gene sequence: CDR1 LNHDA, CDR2 SQIVND (reference sequence). The CDR3 sequence: CASSPGTVNEKLFF. The CDR3 DNA reads as TGTGCCAGTAGTCCGGGGACAGTTAATGAAAAACTGTTTTTT.

This clonotype was detected only a few times. The chain is built from TRBV5-8 and TRBJ2-1, with TRBD2 matching 10 bases. V lost 3 bases, J lost 7 bases, and 10 bases stayed unmatched. This CDR3 has 16 residues. The V gene's germline CDR1 is SGHTS and CDR2 YDEGEE. The CDR3 region has the DNA TGTGCCAGCAGCTACATTTGGACTAGCGGAGGGAATGAGCAGTTCTTC. Translated, it gives CASSYIWTSGGNEQFF.

Details on this clonotype: The junction departs from the called germline gene at one end, perhaps through a read error. J is TRBJ1-6 and V is TRBV9, with a possible D match to TRBD1 (5 bases). The CDR3 sequence is 13 residues long. Looked up from germline, CDR1 is SGDLS and CDR2 is YYNGEE. This CDR3 is CANSVAGYSPLHF. CDR3 bases: TGTGCCAACAGCGTAGCAGGGTATTCACCCCTCCACTTT.

This clonotype was detected only a few times. The rearrangement joins TRBV19 to TRBJ2-3, with 13 bases lining up with TRBD2. The V gene end was trimmed by 5 bases and the J gene end by 0 bases; junction bases not matched to a gene: 8. Germline V lookup: CDR1 LNHDA, CDR2 SQIVND (reference sequence). The CDR3 has 18 amino acids. The CDR3 here is CASSWTSGGPPSTDTQYF. In nucleotides, the CDR3 is TGTGCCAGTAGTTGGACTAGCGGGGGTCCACCCAGCACAGATACGCAGTATTTT. The full variable domain, its missing parts supplied by reference TRBV19 and TRBJ2-3, is DGGITQSPKYLFRKEGQNVTLSCEQNLNHDAMYWYRQDPGQGLRLIYYSQIVNDFQKGDIAEGYSVSREKKESFPLTVTSAQKNPTAFYLCASSWTSGGPPSTDTQYFGPGTRLTVL.